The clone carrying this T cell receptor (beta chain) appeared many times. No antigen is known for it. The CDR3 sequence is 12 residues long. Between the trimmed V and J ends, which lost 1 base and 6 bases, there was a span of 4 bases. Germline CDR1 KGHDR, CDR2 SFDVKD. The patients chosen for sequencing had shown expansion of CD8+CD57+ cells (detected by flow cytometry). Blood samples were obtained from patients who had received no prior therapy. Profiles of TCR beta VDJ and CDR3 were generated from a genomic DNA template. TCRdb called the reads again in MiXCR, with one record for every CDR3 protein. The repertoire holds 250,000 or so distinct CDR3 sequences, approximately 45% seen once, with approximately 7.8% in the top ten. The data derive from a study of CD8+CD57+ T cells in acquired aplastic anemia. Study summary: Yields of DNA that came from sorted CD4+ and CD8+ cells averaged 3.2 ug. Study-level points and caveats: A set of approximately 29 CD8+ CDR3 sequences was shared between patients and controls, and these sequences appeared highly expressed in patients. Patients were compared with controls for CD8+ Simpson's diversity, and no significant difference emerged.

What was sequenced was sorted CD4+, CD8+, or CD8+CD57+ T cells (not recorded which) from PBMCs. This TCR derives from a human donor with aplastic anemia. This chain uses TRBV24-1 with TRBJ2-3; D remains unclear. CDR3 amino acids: CATSDFMDTQYF. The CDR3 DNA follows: TGTGCCACCAGTGATTTTATGGATACGCAGTATTTT.